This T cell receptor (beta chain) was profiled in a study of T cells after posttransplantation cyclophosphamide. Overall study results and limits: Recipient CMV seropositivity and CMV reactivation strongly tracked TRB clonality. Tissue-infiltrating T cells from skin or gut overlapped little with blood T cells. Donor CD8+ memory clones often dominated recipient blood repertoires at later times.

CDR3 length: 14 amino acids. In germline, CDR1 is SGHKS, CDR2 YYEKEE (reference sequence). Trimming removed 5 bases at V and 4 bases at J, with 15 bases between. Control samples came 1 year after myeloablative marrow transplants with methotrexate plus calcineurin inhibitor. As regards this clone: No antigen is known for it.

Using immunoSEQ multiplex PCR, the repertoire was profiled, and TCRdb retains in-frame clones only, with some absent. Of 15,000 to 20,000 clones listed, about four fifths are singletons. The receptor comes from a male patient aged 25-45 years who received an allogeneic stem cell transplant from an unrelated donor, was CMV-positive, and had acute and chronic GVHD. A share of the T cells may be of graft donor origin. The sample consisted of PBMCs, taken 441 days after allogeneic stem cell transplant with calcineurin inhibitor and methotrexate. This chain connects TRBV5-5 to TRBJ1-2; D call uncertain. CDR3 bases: TGTGCCAGCAGAGAGTCCGAAGCGGGCTATGGCTACACCTTC. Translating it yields CASRESEAGYGYTF.